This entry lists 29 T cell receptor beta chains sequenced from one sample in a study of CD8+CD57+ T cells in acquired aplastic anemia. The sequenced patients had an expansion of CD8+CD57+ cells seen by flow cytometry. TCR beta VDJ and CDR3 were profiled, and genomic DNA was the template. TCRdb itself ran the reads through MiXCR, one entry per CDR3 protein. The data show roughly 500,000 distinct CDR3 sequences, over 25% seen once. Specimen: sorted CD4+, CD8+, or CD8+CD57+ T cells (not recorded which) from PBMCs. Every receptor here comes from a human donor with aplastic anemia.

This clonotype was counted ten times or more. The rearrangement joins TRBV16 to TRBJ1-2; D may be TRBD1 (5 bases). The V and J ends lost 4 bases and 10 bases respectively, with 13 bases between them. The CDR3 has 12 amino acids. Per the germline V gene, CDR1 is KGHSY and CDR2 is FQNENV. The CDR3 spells CASSPPPRVYTF. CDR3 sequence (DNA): TGTGCCAGCAGCCCCCCCCCCAGGGTCTACACCTTC.

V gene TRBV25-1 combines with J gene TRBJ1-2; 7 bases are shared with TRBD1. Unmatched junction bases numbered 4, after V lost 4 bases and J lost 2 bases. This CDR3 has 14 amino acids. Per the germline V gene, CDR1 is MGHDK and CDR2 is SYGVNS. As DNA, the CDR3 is TGTGCCAGCAGTGCGACAGGGCCGAACTATGGCTACACCTTC. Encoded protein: CASSATGPNYGYTF.

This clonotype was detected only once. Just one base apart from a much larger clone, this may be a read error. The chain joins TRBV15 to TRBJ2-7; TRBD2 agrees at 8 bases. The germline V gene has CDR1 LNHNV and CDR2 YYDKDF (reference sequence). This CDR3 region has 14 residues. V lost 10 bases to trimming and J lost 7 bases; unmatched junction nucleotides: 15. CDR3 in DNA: TGTGCCAGCATCGAGCGGGGGATCCTGAATGAGCAGTACTTC. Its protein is CASIERGILNEQYF.

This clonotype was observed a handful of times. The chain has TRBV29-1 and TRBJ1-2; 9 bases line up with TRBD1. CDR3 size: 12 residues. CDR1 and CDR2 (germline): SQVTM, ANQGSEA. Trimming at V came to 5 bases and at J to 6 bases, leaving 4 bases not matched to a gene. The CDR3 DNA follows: TGCAGCGTTACCCGGGACAGGGATGGCTACACCTTC. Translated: CSVTRDRDGYTF.

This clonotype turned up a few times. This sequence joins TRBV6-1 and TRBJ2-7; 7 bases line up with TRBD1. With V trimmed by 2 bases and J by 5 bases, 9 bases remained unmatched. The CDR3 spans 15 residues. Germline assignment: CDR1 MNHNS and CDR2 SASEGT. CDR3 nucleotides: TGTGCCAGCAGTGAACTCGGGACAGATCTTAACGAGCAGTACTTC. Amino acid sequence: CASSELGTDLNEQYF.

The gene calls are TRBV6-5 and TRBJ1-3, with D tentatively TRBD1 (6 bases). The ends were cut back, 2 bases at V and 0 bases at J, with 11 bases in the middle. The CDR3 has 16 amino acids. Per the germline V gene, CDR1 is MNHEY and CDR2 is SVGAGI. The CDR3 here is CASSYTRDTSGNTIYF. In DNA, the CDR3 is TGTGCCAGCAGTTACACTCGGGACACCTCTGGAAACACCATATATTTT.

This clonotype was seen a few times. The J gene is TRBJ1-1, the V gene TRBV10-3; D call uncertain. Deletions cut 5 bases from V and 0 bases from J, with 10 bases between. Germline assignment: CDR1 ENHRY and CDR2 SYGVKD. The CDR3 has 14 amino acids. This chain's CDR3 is CAISRETVNTEAFF. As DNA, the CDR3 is TGTGCCATCAGTCGAGAGACCGTGAACACTGAAGCTTTCTTT.

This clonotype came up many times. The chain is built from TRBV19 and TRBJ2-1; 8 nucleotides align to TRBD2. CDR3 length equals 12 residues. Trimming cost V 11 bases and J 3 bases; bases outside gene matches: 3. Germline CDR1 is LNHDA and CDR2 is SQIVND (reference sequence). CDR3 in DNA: TGTGCCTCGGGAGGGGACTACAATGAGCAGTTCTTC. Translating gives CASGGDYNEQFF.

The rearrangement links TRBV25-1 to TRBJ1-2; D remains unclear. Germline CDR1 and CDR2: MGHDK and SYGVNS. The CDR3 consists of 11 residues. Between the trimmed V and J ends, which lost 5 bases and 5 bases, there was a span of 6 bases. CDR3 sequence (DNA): TGTGCCAGCAGTCAGGTATATGGCTACACCTTC. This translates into CASSQVYGYTF.

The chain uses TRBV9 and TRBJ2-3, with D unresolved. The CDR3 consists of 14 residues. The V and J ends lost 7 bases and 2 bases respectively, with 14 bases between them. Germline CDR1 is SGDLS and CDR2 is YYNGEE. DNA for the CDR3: TGTGCCAGCTCGAGCGCGGAGAACACAGATACGCAGTATTTT. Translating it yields CASSSAENTDTQYF.

The CDR3 region has the DNA TGTGCCAGCACCCGGATGAACACTGAAGCTTTCTTT. Translating it yields CASTRMNTEAFF. The gene calls are TRBV12-3 or TRBV12-4 and TRBJ1-1; no firm D call. The CDR3 consists of 12 residues. V lost 7 bases, J lost 0 bases, and 6 bases lay in between.

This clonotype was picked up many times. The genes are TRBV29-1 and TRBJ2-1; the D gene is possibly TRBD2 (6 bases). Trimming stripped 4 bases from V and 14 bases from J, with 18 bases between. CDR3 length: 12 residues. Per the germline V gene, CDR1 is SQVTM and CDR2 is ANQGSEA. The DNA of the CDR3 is TGCAGCGTTGGATTGGCGGGGTCAGTTGAGTTCTTC. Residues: CSVGLAGSVEFF.

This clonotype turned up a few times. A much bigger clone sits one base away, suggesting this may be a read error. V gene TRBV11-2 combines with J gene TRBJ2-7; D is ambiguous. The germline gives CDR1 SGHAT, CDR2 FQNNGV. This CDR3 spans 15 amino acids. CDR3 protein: CARSLDRAGTYEQYF. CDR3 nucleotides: TGTGCCCGCAGCTTAGACCGGGCAGGTACCTACGAGCAGTACTTC. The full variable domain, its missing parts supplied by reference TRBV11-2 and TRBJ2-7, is EAGVAQSPRYKIIEKRQSVAFWCNPISGHATLYWYQQILGQGPKLLIQFQNNGVVDDSQLPKDRFSAERLKGVDSTLKIQPAKLEDSAVYLCARSLDRAGTYEQYFGPGTRLTVT.

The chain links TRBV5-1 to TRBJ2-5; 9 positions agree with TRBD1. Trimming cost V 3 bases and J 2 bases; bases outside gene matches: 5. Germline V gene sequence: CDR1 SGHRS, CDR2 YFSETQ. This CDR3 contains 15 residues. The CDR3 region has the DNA TGCGCCAGCAGCTCCACAGGGGGCAGGCAAGAGACCCAGTACTTC. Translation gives CASSSTGGRQETQYF.

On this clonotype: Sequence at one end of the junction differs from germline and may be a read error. The CDR3 DNA reads TGTGCTAGCAGCTTAAGTGGGGGTTGGGGATCGGCTAGCGGGGGAGTCAATGAGCAGTTCTTC. This codes for CASSLSGGWGSASGGVNEQFF. The chain has TRBV7-7 and TRBJ2-1, with 10 bases aligning to TRBD2. This CDR3 is 21 amino acids long. From germline, CDR1 is SSHAT and CDR2 FNYEAQ (reference sequence).

The CDR3 loop is CASKRGQQAFF. The DNA of the CDR3 is TGTGCCAGTAAAAGGGGGCAGCAAGCTTTCTTT. The chain carries TRBV19 and TRBJ1-1; TRBD1 matches at 7 bases. With 7 bases clipped from V and 9 bases from J, the junction kept 5 bases outside the gene matches. CDR1 is LNHDA and CDR2 is SQIVND in the germline V gene (reference sequence). This CDR3 region has 11 residues.

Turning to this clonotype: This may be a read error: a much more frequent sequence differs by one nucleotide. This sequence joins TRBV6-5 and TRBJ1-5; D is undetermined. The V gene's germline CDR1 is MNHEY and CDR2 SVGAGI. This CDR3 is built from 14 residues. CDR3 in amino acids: CASSYSGGNQPLHF. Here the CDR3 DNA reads TGTGCCAGCAGTTACTCGGGAGGGAATCAGCCCCTGCATTTT.

The CDR3 here is CASREATGELFF. The DNA of the CDR3 is TGTGCCAGCCGTGAGGCCACCGGGGAGCTGTTTTTT. V and J are TRBV3-1 and TRBJ2-2; D is unresolved. Germline CDR1 LGHDT, CDR2 YNNKEL (reference sequence). This CDR3 is 12 amino acids long. V dropped 8 bases and J dropped 4 bases, with 8 bases sitting between them.

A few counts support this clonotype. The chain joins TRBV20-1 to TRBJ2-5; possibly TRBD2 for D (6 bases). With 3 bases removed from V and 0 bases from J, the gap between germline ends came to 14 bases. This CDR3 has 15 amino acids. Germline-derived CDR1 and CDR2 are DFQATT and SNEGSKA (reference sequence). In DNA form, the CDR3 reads TGCAGTGCTAGGGGGGTAGGCGGGGACCAAGAGACCCAGTACTTC. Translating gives CSARGVGGDQETQYF.

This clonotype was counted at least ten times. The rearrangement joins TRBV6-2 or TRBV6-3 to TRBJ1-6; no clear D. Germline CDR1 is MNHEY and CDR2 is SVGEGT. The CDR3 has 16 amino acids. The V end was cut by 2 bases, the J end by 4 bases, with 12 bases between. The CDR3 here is CASSYTSGRYNSPLHF. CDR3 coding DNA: TGTGCCAGCAGTTACACATCAGGACGGTATAATTCACCCCTCCACTTT.

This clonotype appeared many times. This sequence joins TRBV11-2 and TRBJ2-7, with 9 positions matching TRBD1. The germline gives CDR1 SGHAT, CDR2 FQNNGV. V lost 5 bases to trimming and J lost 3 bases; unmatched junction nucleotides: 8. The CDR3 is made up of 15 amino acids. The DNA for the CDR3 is TGTGCCAGCAGCCCCATACCGGGACAGGGCTACGAGCAGTACTTC. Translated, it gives CASSPIPGQGYEQYF.

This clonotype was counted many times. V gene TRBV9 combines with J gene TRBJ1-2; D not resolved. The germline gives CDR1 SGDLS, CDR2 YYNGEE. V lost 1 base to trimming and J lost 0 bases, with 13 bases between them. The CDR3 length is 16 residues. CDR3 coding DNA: TGTGCCAGCAGCGTACTGCCCGGCCCCGCTAACTATGGCTACACCTTC. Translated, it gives CASSVLPGPANYGYTF.

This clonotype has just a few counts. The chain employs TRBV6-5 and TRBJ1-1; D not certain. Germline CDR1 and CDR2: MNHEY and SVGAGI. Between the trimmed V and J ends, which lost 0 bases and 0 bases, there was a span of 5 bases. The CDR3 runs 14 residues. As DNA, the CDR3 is TGTGCCAGCAGTTACTCGAGTTTGAACACTGAAGCTTTCTTT. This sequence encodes CASSYSSLNTEAFF.

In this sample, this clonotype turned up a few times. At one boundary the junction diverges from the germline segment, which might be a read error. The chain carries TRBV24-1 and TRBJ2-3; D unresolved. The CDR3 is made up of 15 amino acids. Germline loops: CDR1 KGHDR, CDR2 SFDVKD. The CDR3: CASSEWVPSTDTQYF. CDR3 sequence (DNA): TGTGCCAGCAGTGAATGGGTGCCCAGCACAGATACGCAGTATTTT.

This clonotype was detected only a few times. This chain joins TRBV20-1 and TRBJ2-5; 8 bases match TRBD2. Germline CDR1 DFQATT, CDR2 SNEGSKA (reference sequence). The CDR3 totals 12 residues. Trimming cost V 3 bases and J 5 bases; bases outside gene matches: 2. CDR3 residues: CSASERGETQYF. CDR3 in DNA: TGCAGTGCTAGCGAGCGGGGGGAGACCCAGTACTTC.

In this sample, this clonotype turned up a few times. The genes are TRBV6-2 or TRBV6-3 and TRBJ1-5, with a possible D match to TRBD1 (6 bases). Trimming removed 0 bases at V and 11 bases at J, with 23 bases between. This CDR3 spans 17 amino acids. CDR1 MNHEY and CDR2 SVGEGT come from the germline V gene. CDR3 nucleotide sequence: TGTGCCAGCAGTTACTCGGGACACTTTCCCCAATACATGGCCCAGCATTTT. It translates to CASSYSGHFPQYMAQHF.

This chain's CDR3 is CAIRGGQAAQGYTF. The CDR3 DNA reads TGTGCCATCAGGGGGGGACAGGCCGCACAGGGCTACACCTTC. This chain links TRBV10-3 with TRBJ1-2; 8 bases are shared with TRBD1. Looked up from germline, CDR1 is ENHRY and CDR2 is SYGVKD. The CDR3 runs 14 residues. V trimming: 6 bases; J trimming: 8 bases; junction bases outside the gene matches: 11.

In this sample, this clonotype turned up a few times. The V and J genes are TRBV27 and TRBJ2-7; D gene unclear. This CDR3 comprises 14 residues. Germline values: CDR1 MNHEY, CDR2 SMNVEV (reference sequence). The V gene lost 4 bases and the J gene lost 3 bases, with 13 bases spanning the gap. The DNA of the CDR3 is TGTGCCAGCAGTTCCCGCGCGGAGCTCTACGAGCAGTACTTC. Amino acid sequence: CASSSRAELYEQYF.

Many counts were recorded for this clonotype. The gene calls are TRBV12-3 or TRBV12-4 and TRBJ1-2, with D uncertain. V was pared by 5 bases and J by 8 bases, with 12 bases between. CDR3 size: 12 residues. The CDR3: CASSQVSEGYTF. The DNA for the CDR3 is TGTGCCAGCAGTCAGGTTTCAGAAGGCTACACCTTC.